Below, 15 T cell receptor beta chains from the same sample are listed, as sequenced in a study of OX40 agonist ivuxolimab in advanced cancers. Library prep was done by the immunoSEQ multiplex PCR assay. The source is immuneACCESS, and TCRdb retained only in-frame sequences with V and J called. Part of the clones is not carried over; for the studies checked, unresolved V genes explain less than half of this, and the remainder is unexplained. The sample table records 70,000 to 90,000 clones; 86% of these occur just once. The ten largest clones add up to about 8% of the sample. The sequences come from CD4+ or CD8+ T cells sorted from blood, collected in a trial of the OX40 agonist ivuxolimab. The receptors derive from an adult with an advanced solid tumor such as melanoma, head and neck, liver or kidney cancer.

The CDR3 region is CASKRGNYEQYF. The CDR3 bases are TGTGCCAGCAAAAGGGGTAACTACGAGCAGTACTTC. The genes are TRBV6-6 and TRBJ2-7; D is possibly TRBD1 (5 bases). V was shortened by 7 bases and J by 3 bases, with 10 bases between the two germline ends. The CDR3 sequence is 12 residues long. Germline assignment: CDR1 MNHNY and CDR2 SVGAGI (reference sequence).

Points on this clone: Other DNA sequences in this specimen translate into the identical CDR3. The chain joins TRBV18 to TRBJ1-5; 8 bases agree with TRBD1. CDR3 length: 15 residues. Trimming cost V 3 bases and J 2 bases; bases outside gene matches: 3. Germline V gene sequence: CDR1 KGHSH, CDR2 LQKENI. In DNA, the CDR3 is TGTGCCAGCTCACCTGACAGGGGTGGCAATCAGCCCCAGCATTTT. It encodes CASSPDRGGNQPQHF.

This clone was detected only once. The V gene is TRBV7-9, the J gene TRBJ2-1, with TRBD1 matching 7 bases. CDR1 SEHNR and CDR2 FQNEAQ come from the germline V gene (reference sequence). Trimming took 6 bases from V and 8 from J; bases not matched to a gene: 10. The CDR3 spans 14 residues. DNA for the CDR3: TGTGCCAGCAGGGAGAGGGACAGACGGGATGAGCAGTTCTTC. It encodes CASRERDRRDEQFF.

The CDR3 bases are TGTGCCTGGAGTGTGTTAGTCGCTGAGCAGTACTTC. Translation gives CAWSVLVAEQYF. The chain recombines TRBV30 with TRBJ2-7; the D is unclear. Germline CDR1 reads GTSNPN; CDR2 reads SVGIG (reference sequence). Trimming cost V 0 bases and J 7 bases, with 10 bases left between them. The CDR3 is made up of 12 amino acids.

This chain uses TRBV19 with TRBJ2-1, with 7 nucleotides matching TRBD2. The CDR3 spans 15 residues. The junction had 13 bases not matched to a gene; V was cut back by 7 bases and J by 7 bases. Germline assignment: CDR1 LNHDA and CDR2 SQIVND (reference sequence). CDR3 sequence (DNA): TGTGCCAGTAAGCCCGTCGGGCGGGAGTTAAATGAGCAGTTCTTC. Its translation: CASKPVGRELNEQFF.

The genes are TRBV7-9 and TRBJ2-3; D unclear. Germline V lookup: CDR1 SEHNR, CDR2 FQNEAQ (reference sequence). The CDR3 extends over 11 amino acids. The V and J ends lost 3 bases and 3 bases respectively, with 1 base between them. CDR3 residues: CASSFTDTQYF. The CDR3, as DNA: TGTGCCAGCAGCTTTACAGATACGCAGTATTTT.

This chain links TRBV6-5 with TRBJ2-1; possible D gene TRBD2, 5 bases. Germline V gene data show CDR1 as MNHEY and CDR2 as SVGAGI. V gave up 2 bases and J gave up 9 bases, with 8 bases separating them. This CDR3 region has 12 residues. The CDR3 coding sequence is TGTGCCAGCAGTTACGCGGGCTTTGAGCAGTTCTTC. As protein: CASSYAGFEQFF.

The rearrangement joins TRBV30 to TRBJ1-2, with 9 positions matching TRBD1. CDR3 length: 12 amino acids. The germline V gene has CDR1 GTSNPN and CDR2 SVGIG (reference sequence). The V gene end was trimmed by 8 bases and the J gene end by 4 bases; junction bases not matched to a gene: 5. The CDR3 sequence is CAMTGQGYGYTF. The CDR3 DNA follows: TGTGCCATGACGGGACAGGGCTATGGCTACACCTTC.

The J gene is TRBJ1-2, the V gene TRBV6-5; TRBD1 matches 7 bases. J gave up 5 bases and V 2 bases, and 8 bases lay outside the gene matches. The germline V gene has CDR1 MNHEY and CDR2 SVGAGI. The CDR3 length is 15 residues. The CDR3 loop reads CASSYRGDRVYGYTF. In DNA, the CDR3 is TGTGCCAGCAGTTACAGGGGAGACAGGGTTTATGGCTACACCTTC.

The chain uses TRBV19 and TRBJ2-1, with D perhaps matching TRBD1 or TRBD2 (5 bases each). Trimming removed 2 bases at V and 7 bases at J, with 12 bases between. The CDR3 extends over 14 amino acids. The germline CDR1 and CDR2 sequences are LNHDA and SQIVND (reference sequence). The CDR3 DNA follows: TGTGCCAGTAGTATAAATGAGGGGTGGAATGAGCAGTTCTTC. Protein sequence: CASSINEGWNEQFF.

Note on this clone: The same CDR3 can be traced to other DNA sequences in this sample. The chain is built from TRBV10-3 and TRBJ2-5; 8 bases align to TRBD1. V shed 0 bases and J 5 bases; nucleotides not matched to a gene: 5. Germline CDR1 ENHRY, CDR2 SYGVKD. The CDR3 contains 15 residues. The CDR3 DNA reads TGTGCCATCAGTGAGTCAGCAGGGGGCGGGGAGACCCAGTACTTC. Translated: CAISESAGGGETQYF.

The rearrangement links TRBV6-6 to TRBJ2-1; no definite D call. The CDR3 totals 15 residues. Germline CDR1 and CDR2: MNHNY and SVGAGI (reference sequence). V was pared by 3 bases and J by 1 base, with 10 bases between. CDR3 coding DNA: TGTGCCAGCAGTTATCGGTTGGCATCCTACAATGAGCAGTTCTTC. It translates to CASSYRLASYNEQFF.

The rearrangement joins TRBV5-6 to TRBJ1-3; the D is unclear. Trimming took 2 bases from V and 0 from J, leaving 6 bases between them. Germline V gene data show CDR1 as SGHDT and CDR2 as YYEEEE. This CDR3 has 14 residues. The CDR3 protein is CASSFPLSGNTIYF. Here the CDR3 DNA reads TGTGCCAGCAGCTTCCCCCTCTCTGGAAACACCATATATTTT.

This clone was detected a few times. This chain connects TRBV30 to TRBJ2-7; D is unresolved. Deletions cut 0 bases from V and 6 bases from J, with 9 bases between. Germline-derived CDR1 and CDR2 are GTSNPN and SVGIG (reference sequence). This CDR3 is built from 12 residues. The CDR3 sequence is CAWSVKVGEQYF. The CDR3 DNA is TGTGCCTGGAGTGTAAAGGTAGGCGAGCAGTACTTC.

The V call is TRBV4-3, the J call TRBJ2-7; TRBD1 or TRBD2 may be the D gene (5 bases each). Trimming pared 1 base from V and 7 bases from J, leaving 11 bases between. The CDR3 consists of 13 residues. The germline V gene has CDR1 LGHNA and CDR2 YSLEER. The CDR3 region has the DNA TGCGCCAGCAGCCAAGGGATAGAGGGGGAGCAGTACTTC. Amino acids: CASSQGIEGEQYF.